A single sample gave rise to the 27 T cell receptor beta chains below, sequenced in a study of post-analysis software for immune sequencing data. Study results and limitations: About 5 TRBV segments (TRBV5-6, TRBV5-1 and TRBV20-1 among them) occurred more frequently in patients than in controls.

Every TCR beta cDNA library bore unique molecular identifiers. TCRdb reprocessed the PCR reads via MiXCR and lists one record per CDR3 protein. The sample includes 350,000 to 450,000 distinct CDR3 sequences, less than 40% of them seen just once. Their cognate antigens are unknown. Sequenced sample: blood. These TCRs come from a girl aged 10 to 17 with multiple sclerosis.

This sequence joins TRBV7-9 and TRBJ2-7; 7 bases map to TRBD1. J gave up 5 bases and V 6 bases, and 13 bases lay outside the gene matches. CDR3 length: 15 amino acids. The germline gives CDR1 SEHNR, CDR2 FQNEAQ (reference sequence). The CDR3 is CASRPPRTGDDEQYF. CDR3 DNA sequence: TGTGCCAGCAGACCCCCCAGGACAGGTGACGACGAGCAGTACTTC.

This clonotype was observed many times. The genes are TRBV10-3 and TRBJ2-5; D is unresolved. Germline V CDR1 and CDR2: ENHRY, SYGVKD. The CDR3 totals 11 residues. The ends were cut back, 2 bases at V and 5 bases at J, with 3 bases in the middle. DNA for the CDR3: TGTGCCATCAGTGAGGGCGAGACCCAGTACTTC. Its protein is CAISEGETQYF.

This clonotype was seen only a few times. The V call is TRBV7-9, the J call TRBJ2-3; no reliable D call. Germline V gene data show CDR1 as SEHNR and CDR2 as FQNEAQ (reference sequence). The CDR3 totals 12 residues. Trimming removed 5 bases from V and 6 bases from J, with 9 bases in between. The chain's CDR3 is CASSPRVDTQYF. The CDR3 region has the DNA TGTGCCAGCAGCCCTCGGGTCGATACGCAGTATTTT. Full variable domain (rest looked up from reference TRBV7-9 and TRBJ2-3): DTGVSQNPRHKITKRGQNVTFRCDPISEHNRLYWYRQTLGQGPEFLTYFQNEAQLEKSRLLSDRFSAERPKGSFSTLEIQRTEQGDSAMYLCASSPRVDTQYFGPGTRLTVL.

The chain employs TRBV10-3 and TRBJ2-7; D is ambiguous. The germline V gene has CDR1 ENHRY and CDR2 SYGVKD. The CDR3 runs 13 residues. Trimming stripped 0 bases from V and 5 bases from J, with 8 bases between. The CDR3 coding sequence is TGTGCCATCAGTGAGTCGAAAGGCCACGAGCAGTACTTC. Translating gives CAISESKGHEQYF.

V gene TRBV4-3 combines with J gene TRBJ2-7; D might be TRBD1 or TRBD2, each matching 6 bases. The germline V and J ends were trimmed by 6 bases and 2 bases, with 17 bases remaining between them. Germline V gene sequence: CDR1 LGHNA, CDR2 YSLEER. The CDR3 covers 15 residues. The CDR3 here is CASSPTGTGTYEQYF. CDR3 nucleotide sequence: TGCGCCAGCAGTCCCACAGGGACTGGGACCTACGAGCAGTACTTC.

This clonotype has only a few counts. The genes are TRBV4-1 and TRBJ2-1; 8 nucleotides line up with TRBD2. V dropped 4 bases and J dropped 7; count of bases not matched to a gene: 12. Germline CDR1 and CDR2: MGHRA and YSYEKL. This CDR3 is built from 16 residues. The CDR3 loop is CASSPNGGAVGNEQFF. The CDR3 DNA is TGCGCCAGCAGCCCGAACGGGGGGGCGGTAGGGAATGAGCAGTTCTTC.

The sample holds a few counts of this clonotype. The chain links TRBV4-1 to TRBJ2-6; 11 nucleotides align to TRBD1. CDR1 and CDR2 from the germline V gene are MGHRA and YSYEKL. V lost 4 bases to trimming and J lost 0 bases; unmatched junction nucleotides: 5. The CDR3 loop spans 18 amino acids. The CDR3: CASSRRDRGDSGANVLTF. The CDR3 coding sequence is TGCGCCAGCAGCCGCCGGGACAGGGGGGACTCTGGGGCCAACGTCCTGACTTTC.

This clonotype was detected a few times. The rearrangement links TRBV7-9 to TRBJ2-1, with TRBD1 matching 7 bases. The CDR3 has 15 amino acids. Trimming cost V 5 bases and J 14 bases; bases outside gene matches: 18. Germline V gene sequence: CDR1 SEHNR, CDR2 FQNEAQ (reference sequence). The CDR3 DNA follows: TGTGCCAGCAGCCTCGCGAGGGACAGTCTCCCAGTGAAGTTCTTC. As protein: CASSLARDSLPVKFF.

The V gene is TRBV25-1, the J gene TRBJ2-1; D is possibly TRBD1 or TRBD2 (6 bases each). The CDR3 sequence is 15 residues long. The germline V gene has CDR1 MGHDK and CDR2 SYGVNS. Trimming shortened V by 7 bases and J by 1 base, and 14 bases separated the two germline ends. The CDR3 protein is CASKEGGHSYNEQFF. CDR3 coding DNA: TGTGCCAGCAAGGAGGGGGGTCATTCCTACAATGAGCAGTTCTTC.

This clonotype was detected many times. The chain uses TRBV11-2 and TRBJ2-1; 7 bases agree with TRBD1. Germline V gene lookup returns CDR1 SGHAT and CDR2 FQNNGV. V trimming: 1 base; J trimming: 6 bases; junction bases outside the gene matches: 0. This CDR3 comprises 13 residues. The CDR3 protein is CASSLGTGNEQFF. CDR3 bases: TGTGCCAGCAGCTTAGGGACAGGCAATGAGCAGTTCTTC.

The V call is TRBV7-9, the J call TRBJ1-1; D gene unclear. The V end lost 1 base, the J end lost 6 bases, and 6 bases lay between the germline ends. Germline CDR1 SEHNR, CDR2 FQNEAQ (reference sequence). CDR3 size: 12 residues. The CDR3 region is CASSLDGAEAFF. Written as DNA, the CDR3 is TGTGCCAGCAGCTTAGACGGGGCTGAAGCTTTCTTT. The whole variable domain, filled in from reference TRBV7-9 and TRBJ1-1, reads DTGVSQNPRHKITKRGQNVTFRCDPISEHNRLYWYRQTLGQGPEFLTYFQNEAQLEKSRLLSDRFSAERPKGSFSTLEIQRTEQGDSAMYLCASSLDGAEAFFGQGTRLTVV.

This clonotype was observed a handful of times. This chain joins TRBV12-3 or TRBV12-4 and TRBJ2-5, with 9 bases aligning to TRBD1. The ends lost 5 bases at V and 11 bases at J; junction bases unmatched: 6. CDR3 length equals 12 residues. The CDR3 DNA reads TGTGCCAGCAGTCCCGGGACAGGGCGGCAGTACTTC. Encoded protein: CASSPGTGRQYF.

The chain links TRBV5-8 to TRBJ1-6; TRBD1 is a possible D gene (6 bases). Trimming left V 8 bases short and J 0 bases short, with 18 bases between. The CDR3 is 17 amino acids. Germline lookup yields CDR1 SGHTS and CDR2 YDEGEE. Written as DNA, the CDR3 is TGTGCCAGTGAAAGGCAGGGGAGCTTCTCCTATAATTCACCCCTCCACTTT. Translation: CASERQGSFSYNSPLHF.

This clonotype occurred a few times. The V call is TRBV12-3 or TRBV12-4, the J call TRBJ1-1; 11 bases fit TRBD1. The CDR3 consists of 14 residues. The V and J ends lost 5 bases and 2 bases, in that order; junction bases with no gene match: 1. Here the CDR3 DNA reads TGTGCCAGCAGTCGGACAGGGGGCAACACTGAAGCTTTCTTT. Translation: CASSRTGGNTEAFF.

The chain is built from TRBV12-3 or TRBV12-4 and TRBJ2-7, with 7 nucleotides matching TRBD1. V lost 0 bases, J lost 4 bases, and 6 bases stayed unmatched. The CDR3 sequence is 15 residues long. The CDR3 nucleotides read TGTGCCAGCAGTTTAGCATCGGGACAGTCGTACGAGCAGTACTTC. Translated, it gives CASSLASGQSYEQYF.

This chain joins TRBV5-6 and TRBJ1-2; D uncertain. V gave up 4 bases and J gave up 0 bases, with 10 bases separating them. The CDR3 totals 14 residues. Per germline, CDR1 SGHDT and CDR2 YYEEEE. CDR3 loop: CASSRVGANYGYTF. In DNA, the CDR3 is TGTGCCAGCAGCCGCGTAGGAGCTAACTATGGCTACACCTTC.

In nucleotides, the CDR3 is TGTGCCAGCAGCTGGCGGGCTAGCGGGGGGAGCACAGATACGCAGTATTTT. Protein product: CASSWRASGGSTDTQYF. The V call is TRBV5-5, the J call TRBJ2-3; 11 positions agree with TRBD2. J gave up 0 bases and V 3 bases, and 6 bases lay outside the gene matches. CDR3 size: 17 residues. The germline gives CDR1 SGHKS, CDR2 YYEKEE (reference sequence).

As for this clonotype: A much larger clone lies one base from this, so it may be a read error. V gene TRBV29-1 combines with J gene TRBJ2-7; D is possibly TRBD1 or TRBD2 (5 bases each). The assigned J gene may be wrong: the sequence end matches TRBJ2-5 better. Germline values: CDR1 SQVTM, CDR2 ANQGSEA. CDR3 length equals 12 residues. The CDR3: CSGERGAGTQYF. In DNA, the CDR3 is TGCAGCGGTGAAAGAGGGGCCGGGACCCAGTACTTC.

This clonotype was found a few times. The V call is TRBV4-1, the J call TRBJ1-1, with TRBD1 as a possible D gene (6 bases). This CDR3 is built from 17 residues. Germline loops: CDR1 MGHRA, CDR2 YSYEKL. Trimming took 4 bases from V and 2 from J, leaving 20 bases between them. This CDR3 reads CASSLIGQGLSNTEAFF. The DNA of the CDR3 is TGCGCCAGCAGCCTTATAGGCCAGGGGCTCTCCAACACTGAAGCTTTCTTT.

This clonotype showed up just a few times. J is TRBJ1-2 and V is TRBV6-6, with TRBD1 matching over 8 bases. From germline, CDR1 is MNHNY and CDR2 SVGAGI (reference sequence). This CDR3 contains 15 residues. Trimming removed 8 bases from V and 6 bases from J; junction bases left unmatched: 14. CDR3 protein: CASSRADRDWHGYTF. CDR3 bases: TGTGCCAGCTCCCGCGCGGACAGGGATTGGCATGGCTACACCTTC.

V usage is TRBV12-3 or TRBV12-4 and J usage is TRBJ1-1, with D uncertain. This CDR3 spans 14 amino acids. V lost 1 base and J lost 5, with 11 bases in between. In DNA, the CDR3 is TGTGCCAGCAGTTTAGGACGGAGCGGGACTGAAGCTTTCTTT. This gives the protein CASSLGRSGTEAFF.

This clonotype has just a few counts. This chain links TRBV3-1 with TRBJ2-3; D uncertain. Looked up from germline, CDR1 is LGHDT and CDR2 is YNNKEL (reference sequence). The V end was cut by 1 base, the J end by 11 bases, with 7 bases between. The CDR3 sequence is 11 residues long. CDR3 region: CASSQGLGQYF. The CDR3 DNA reads as TGTGCCAGCAGCCAAGGACTCGGGCAGTATTTT.

The chain couples TRBV5-1 to TRBJ2-7; TRBD2 aligns across 12 bases. The end of the DNA fits TRBJ2-5 better, so the J call may be wrong. CDR3 size: 15 residues. Germline-derived CDR1 and CDR2 are SGHRS and YFSETQ. The CDR3 DNA reads TGCGCCAGCGCTAGCGGGGGGGCAGTGGGAGAGACCCAGTACTTC. Encoded protein: CASASGGAVGETQYF.

The V and J genes are TRBV6-2 or TRBV6-3 and TRBJ1-5; 8 bases fit TRBD1. Germline V CDR1 and CDR2: MNHEY, SVGEGT. The CDR3 contains 17 residues. Unmatched junction bases numbered 9, after V lost 5 bases and J lost 0 bases. CDR3 sequence: CASSPRDRLFSNQPQHF. The CDR3, as DNA: TGTGCCAGCAGTCCGCGGGACAGGCTATTTAGCAATCAGCCCCAGCATTTT.

This clonotype was picked up a small number of times. The chain recombines TRBV20-1 with TRBJ1-1, with D unresolved. The CDR3 runs to 17 residues. CDR1 is DFQATT and CDR2 is SNEGSKA in the germline V gene (reference sequence). The ends were cut back, 0 bases at V and 0 bases at J, with 17 bases in the middle. The CDR3 here is CSARESHRRILNTEAFF. The CDR3 nucleotides read TGCAGTGCTAGAGAGTCCCACCGGAGGATTCTGAACACTGAAGCTTTCTTT.

This clonotype was counted at least ten times. This chain joins TRBV20-1 and TRBJ1-2; the match to TRBD1 covers 8 bases. Per the germline V gene, CDR1 is DFQATT and CDR2 is SNEGSKA (reference sequence). V dropped 3 bases and J dropped 7; count of bases not matched to a gene: 7. The CDR3 extends over 13 amino acids. CDR3 amino acids: CSASRQGASGYTF. The DNA of the CDR3 is TGCAGTGCTAGTAGGCAGGGGGCGTCTGGCTACACCTTC.

A note on this clonotype: A junction boundary mismatches the germline segment, possibly from a read error. This rearrangement joins TRBV16 to TRBJ1-5; D gene ambiguous. This CDR3 has 14 residues. Germline CDR1 and CDR2: KGHSY and FQNENV. CDR3 sequence reads: CAGSQLESNQPQHF. The CDR3 region has the DNA TGTGCCGGCAGCCAATTAGAAAGCAATCAGCCCCAGCATTTT.